The 16 T cell receptor beta chains in this list originate from one sample, sequenced in a study of T cell responses to AZD1222 COVID-19 vaccine. Profiling relied on immunoSEQ multiplex PCR, and the TCRdb table lists in-frame clones only, not all of them. The data contain fewer than 200,000 clones, 85% to 95% of them singletons. Material: peripheral blood, obtained 28 days after the second AZD1222 dose. All receptors come from an adult who received the AZD1222 COVID-19 vaccine.

The J gene is TRBJ2-3, the V gene TRBV5-5; a weak D match, TRBD2 (5 bases). Germline-derived CDR1 and CDR2 are SGHKS and YYEKEE (reference sequence). The CDR3 totals 13 residues. Trimming stripped 6 bases from V and 0 bases from J, with 8 bases between. The CDR3 bases are TGTGCCAGCATGGAGGATAGCACAGATACGCAGTATTTT. Protein sequence: CASMEDSTDTQYF.

The V gene is TRBV19, the J gene TRBJ2-1; D remains unclear. There are 14 residues in the CDR3. Germline CDR1 reads LNHDA; CDR2 reads SQIVND (reference sequence). V was shortened by 2 bases and J by 6 bases, with 11 bases between the two germline ends. The CDR3 reads CASSILINSNEQFF. As DNA, the CDR3 is TGTGCCAGTAGTATATTGATTAATTCCAATGAGCAGTTCTTC.

The V call is TRBV5-6, the J call TRBJ1-6, with D tentatively TRBD1 (6 bases). The CDR3 runs to 15 residues. Germline assignment: CDR1 SGHDT and CDR2 YYEEEE. V lost 4 bases to trimming and J lost 0 bases, with 8 bases between them. The CDR3 bases are TGTGCCAGCAGCATGACAGGCTCCTATAATTCACCCCTCCACTTT. Encoded protein: CASSMTGSYNSPLHF.

V gene TRBV6-6 combines with J gene TRBJ2-7; D is uncertain. V lost 0 bases and J 4 bases, leaving 13 bases between the germline ends. Germline V CDR1 and CDR2: MNHNY, SVGAGI (reference sequence). The CDR3 runs 15 residues. CDR3: CASSYSGGLGYEQYF. The CDR3 DNA is TGTGCCAGCAGTTACTCAGGCGGCCTAGGATACGAGCAGTACTTC.

This chain uses TRBV18 with TRBJ1-5; possibly TRBD1 for D (5 bases). The CDR3 sequence is 16 residues long. CDR1 and CDR2 from the germline V gene are KGHSH and LQKENI. V was cut by 2 bases and J by 2 bases, with 13 bases left in between. This chain's CDR3 is CASSPNRGGGNQPQHF. DNA of the CDR3: TGTGCCAGCTCACCAAATCGGGGCGGCGGCAATCAGCCCCAGCATTTT.

The chain uses TRBV9 and TRBJ2-7; TRBD1 matches 9 bases. V shed 4 bases, J shed 5 bases, and the junction held 4 bases outside the gene matches. The germline V gene encodes CDR1 SGDLS and CDR2 YYNGEE. This CDR3 contains 13 residues. The CDR3 DNA reads TGTGCCAGCAGCCCGGGACAGGGTAACGAGCAGTACTTC. Its translation is CASSPGQGNEQYF.

This chain links TRBV15 with TRBJ2-7, with 7 bases matching TRBD1. CDR3 length: 19 residues. The J segment lost 1 base and the V segment lost 3 bases, leaving 18 bases of the junction unmatched. CDR1 is LNHNV, CDR2 YYDKDF, per germline (reference sequence). For the CDR3, the DNA is TGTGCCACCAGCAGGGCTCGCGCCTCAGGACAGGACCCTTCCTACGAGCAGTACTTC. Amino acids: CATSRARASGQDPSYEQYF.

This clone has a single count. This sequence joins TRBV18 and TRBJ2-7; 7 nucleotides agree with TRBD2. V dropped 4 bases and J dropped 2; count of bases not matched to a gene: 5. The germline V gene encodes CDR1 KGHSH and CDR2 LQKENI. There are 14 residues in the CDR3. The CDR3, as DNA: TGTGCCAGCTCACGTGAGGGAGGGGCCTACGAGCAGTACTTC. It translates to CASSREGGAYEQYF.

V is TRBV5-1 and J is TRBJ2-7; perhaps TRBD1 as D (6 bases). CDR3 length: 14 amino acids. Germline-derived CDR1 and CDR2 are SGHRS and YFSETQ. V lost 5 bases, J lost 1 base, and 13 bases lay in between. CDR3 region: CASRGQGTSYEQYF. In DNA form, the CDR3 reads TGCGCCAGCAGGGGGCAGGGGACATCCTACGAGCAGTACTTC.

This chain uses TRBV19 with TRBJ1-1, with TRBD1 identical over 7 bases. Germline-derived CDR1 and CDR2 are LNHDA and SQIVND (reference sequence). The CDR3 has 12 residues. Unmatched junction bases numbered 1, after V lost 5 bases and J lost 4 bases. CDR3 coding DNA: TGTGCCAGTAGTGCAGGGGGCACTGAAGCTTTCTTT. Translating gives CASSAGGTEAFF.

The chain is built from TRBV25-1 and TRBJ1-2; D gene ambiguous. The CDR3 loop spans 15 amino acids. V was shortened by 0 bases and J by 6 bases, with 14 bases between the two germline ends. The germline V gene has CDR1 MGHDK and CDR2 SYGVNS. Here the CDR3 DNA reads TGTGCCAGCAGTGAATATGGGATTACGGGAAATGGCTACACCTTC. This encodes CASSEYGITGNGYTF.

The chain has TRBV24-1 and TRBJ1-2; D not resolved. Germline values: CDR1 KGHDR, CDR2 SFDVKD. This CDR3 spans 13 amino acids. V shed 6 bases and J shed 8 bases, with 15 bases lying between them. CDR3 amino acids: CATSNTMGGGYTF. CDR3 in DNA: TGTGCCACCAGTAACACGATGGGAGGCGGCTACACCTTC.

V gene TRBV6-5 combines with J gene TRBJ1-4, with a possible D match to TRBD1 (6 bases). The CDR3 length is 14 residues. V was cut by 6 bases and J by 3 bases, with 11 bases left in between. Germline assignment: CDR1 MNHEY and CDR2 SVGAGI. The CDR3 DNA sequence: TGTGCCAGCAGCGTAGACAGGTCTAATGAAAAACTGTTTTTT. Protein sequence: CASSVDRSNEKLFF.

The chain employs TRBV5-8 and TRBJ2-7; no clear D. Germline lookup yields CDR1 SGHTS and CDR2 YDEGEE. The CDR3 has 15 amino acids. Deletions cut 2 bases from V and 3 bases from J, with 15 bases between. The CDR3 spells CASSFFATLFYEQYF. For the CDR3, the DNA is TGTGCCAGCAGCTTCTTCGCGACCCTATTCTACGAGCAGTACTTC.

The chain employs TRBV10-3 and TRBJ2-1; TRBD2 aligns across 14 bases. Germline-derived CDR1 and CDR2 are ENHRY and SYGVKD. With 3 bases clipped from V and 0 bases from J, the junction kept 13 bases outside the gene matches. The length of the CDR3 is 21 residues. Here the CDR3 reads CAISDLTSGRADKSSYNEQFF. In nucleotides, the CDR3 is TGTGCCATCAGTGACCTGACTAGCGGGAGGGCCGACAAGAGCTCCTACAATGAGCAGTTCTTC.

The J gene is TRBJ2-7, the V gene TRBV27, with TRBD2 matching over 9 bases. The CDR3 has 15 residues. The J segment lost 4 bases and the V segment lost 3 bases, leaving 7 bases of the junction unmatched. Germline V gene lookup returns CDR1 MNHEY and CDR2 SMNVEV (reference sequence). The CDR3 nucleotides read TGTGCCAGCAGTTTGGCTAGCGGGGAGAGATACGAGCAGTACTTC. It specifies CASSLASGERYEQYF.